This TCR beta chain emerged from a study of cytomegalovirus exposure and HLA in healthy donors (dated by TCRdb to about 2017). Turning to the overall study: In an earlier analysis of some 550 of the donors, 250 to 350 Gb of sequence data and approximately 100 million unique TCR beta sequences from 180 million or so T cells were reported. The genetic ancestry cluster associated with self-reported Caucasian donors included 65% to 90% of the roughly 400 genotyped donors. A separate validation cohort of 100 to 150 different subjects was used in addition to the approximately 700-subject first cohort. Among 350 to 400 genotyped donors of the cohort, an average of around 240,000 unique TCR beta nucleotide sequences were sequenced per donor, 15% to 20% of them non-productive. Every repertoire in the discovery cohort had been generated on one and the same sequencing platform. The study combined high-throughput TCR immunosequencing, statistical association of individual TCRs with disease status, and machine learning to predict cytomegalovirus infection status. The study used immunosequencing to profile the T cell repertoires of 670 or so subjects and linked those repertoires to cytomegalovirus serostatus. Class I and class II HLA loci were covered by the typing at four-digit resolution. An earlier analysis of some 500 of the donors applied high-throughput TCR beta sequencing to assess whether each TCR beta V gene segment acted as functional or pseudogenic. An early release that covered 640 HLA-typed donors contained approximately 300 gigabases of sequencing data and around 85 million unique TCR sequences. Donor age, sex, ethnicity and CMV serostatus were compiled alongside the repertoire data. In a later genetic analysis, genome-wide SNP genotypes for about 65% of the 666 donors were used, and that subset was treated as a discovery cohort. In a later analysis, previously published TCR beta repertoires from 550 to 700 donors were re-analyzed and high-resolution HLA genotyping was added so that TCR occurrence patterns could be studied. In the later analysis, no new phenotypic data were used to find candidate immune exposures; instead, reliance was placed on TCR beta sequences and their occurrence across donors. Typing coverage differed by locus: A, B, C, DRB1 and DQB1 were typed in roughly 629-640 donors, DQA1 in 500 to 550, DPA1 in 600 to 610, and DPB1 in roughly 470. The study was designed to test whether signatures of past pathogen exposure could be identified by cataloging public T cell receptors. Roughly 5 DR-DQ haplotypes were handled as single units for association and clustering because linkage in the cohort was strong. Beyond this particular receptor, the publication reports: Only TCR beta chains were sequenced in this cohort, and the absence of alpha or paired-chain data limited detectable features. Sequencing depth was assumed to be roughly uniform across donors in the presence/absence analyses, though that assumption may not hold. The only immune exposure information available for the cohort was CMV serostatus. The classifier was reported to diagnose cytomegalovirus status with high specificity and sensitivity in both the original cohort and the validation cohort. Most TCR sequences were observed very rarely across donors, whereas some public TCRs were present in many individuals. Some IMGT-functional V segments, including TRBV6-2 and TRBV6-3, could not be told apart with the 87-base-pair reads, so those segments were excluded. According to the authors, the approach could potentially be generalized to other disease states and immunological phenotypes. In a later analysis, several top co-occurrence clusters were reported to appear linked to parvovirus B19, influenza, CMV and Epstein-Barr virus. Specific HLA alleles were associated with 15,000 to 20,000 TCR beta sequences at a false discovery rate of 0.05 in a later analysis. The sequencing pipeline was judged likely to have produced a cluster of highly shared sequence variants as a technical artifact. A further reported finding was that TCR beta sequences accurately predicted the HLA-A and HLA-B alleles for most subjects in the first cohort. According to a later genetic analysis, donors in an Asian-associated ancestry cluster had fewer N-insertions in productive TCRs than the approximately 630-donor mean. In an earlier analysis of 587 of the donors, most TCR beta V segments were observed in productive rearrangements about 90% or about 30% of the time, broadly matching IMGT annotations. In a later analysis, the rate of TCR association differed among HLA loci, with DRB1 alleles having the most associated TCRs and HLA-C alleles having the fewest. HLA typing was unavailable for some donors at each locus, so association tests used only the typed subset. In vitro tests confirmed that a few of the cytomegalovirus-associated TCR beta chains recognize cytomegalovirus antigens. Linkage disequilibrium might explain the correlated functional status among segregating V segments, but an unknown experimental factor could not be ruled out. About 17 rarely observed V segments, including chromosome 9 orphons, were excluded from the earlier analysis of a few hundred of the donors because counts were too low. An association between a missense DCLRE1C variant and V-gene and J-gene trimming of TCR beta chains was found in a later genetic analysis and replicated in an independent cohort. A total of fewer than 200 TCR beta chains were listed by the study as associated with cytomegalovirus. A later analysis found that most CMV-associated TCR beta chains appeared HLA-restricted, with HLA associations seemingly driven largely by CMV exposure. Strong co-occurrence of HLA alleles, especially DR and DQ, made assigning TCR associations to individual alleles difficult. Compared with equally common non-associated chains, HLA-associated TCR beta chains in a later analysis were more clonally expanded and had lower generation probabilities.

The cohort was made up of 500 to 800 healthy bone marrow donors. All cohort members were sampled while nominally healthy, although unrecorded immune exposures were likely present. The donor tested CMV seropositive and was one of the 289 seropositive cohort members. Every donor gave a peripheral blood sample, and the peripheral blood mononuclear cells from that sample were used for TCR beta sequencing. The Qiagen DNeasy Blood Extraction Kit was used to extract genomic DNA from the blood cell samples. The CDR3, from cysteine to phenylalanine, totals 13 residues. The retained sequence is limited to the CDR3, 39 bases, with the frame set at the first base. V is pared back by 8 bases and J by 3 bases, with 13 bases lying between the germline termini. CDR1 MDHEN and CDR2 SYDVKM were looked up in the germline V gene. The receptor library was made with the immunoSEQ multiplex PCR assay. The multiplex PCR relied on a mix of 60 forward primers for TCR Vbeta segments and 13 reverse primers for TCR Jbeta segments. Amplification of the CDR3 region of rearranged TCR beta genes was performed with a multiplex PCR assay on genomic DNA. The Illumina HiSeq System was used to sequence the amplified TCR beta libraries as 87-base-pair reads. As for the authors' bioinformatics: Across the 500 to 750 repertoires, a later analysis counted roughly 77 million unique TCR beta chains, 9 million to 14 million of which were shared by at least two donors. Raw reads were error-corrected and collapsed into unique sequences with a nearest-neighbor algorithm that merged closely related sequences to remove PCR and sequencing errors. V, D and J gene segments were assigned by aligning CDR3 sequences to IMGT reference sequences. Each retained sequence needed at least a six-nucleotide match to both a V gene segment and a J gene segment. Rearrangements were classified as productive when the CDR3 lacked stop codons and remained in frame with V and J, and all other rearrangements were classified as non-productive. Following IMGT convention, CDR3 was defined as the stretch from the second conserved V-encoded cysteine to the conserved J-encoded phenylalanine. The earlier analysis of fewer than 750 of the donors excluded sequences that lacked an unambiguous match to a single V gene segment. An earlier analysis of some 610 of the donors called V segments functional above 56.7% productive rearrangements and segregating when the between-donor standard deviation exceeded 5%. A statistical classification framework was built to diagnose cytomegalovirus status from the catalog of TCR beta chain sequences. V and J gene assignment, in a later analysis, came from comparing TCR nucleotide sequences with IMGT/GENE-DB human TR gene sequences. A later analysis assigned CDR3 sequences and most-parsimonious VDJ recombination scenarios with the TCRdist pipeline. In a later analysis, every TCR beta chain was defined by the combination of its CDR3 amino acid sequence and its V-gene family, and reads without a unique V-gene family were dropped. To address suspected cross-contamination and a sequencing artifact, a later analysis removed under 600 highly shared, low-generation-probability nucleotide sequences. A later analysis calculated a clonal expansion index for each public chain from normalized within-repertoire ranks of inferred template counts. A later analysis computed generation probabilities with a VDJ recombination model fitted to out-of-frame rearrangements, and checked the results against IGoR. A later analysis scored TCR-TCR, TCR-HLA and TCR-CMV co-occurrence with hypergeometric tests, applying a repertoire-size bias correction to TCR pairs. False discovery rates were estimated in a later analysis by permuting HLA or CMV assignments 20 times. In a later analysis, co-occurring TCRs were grouped using DBSCAN, and TCRdist sequence similarity was added for clustering within HLA-allele-positive subsets. Co-occurrence clustering excluded repertoires with fewer than 30,000 or more than 120,000 public chains, plus five with anomalous nucleotide sharing. TCRdb took this table from immuneACCESS and kept in-frame rearrangements with V and J called. Such tables lack part of the clones; where checked against another copy, unresolved V genes explain under half of the gap, and the rest is unexplained. V, J and clone size were drawn from that table, and D and trimming were deduced from the DNA. This sample comprises under 150,000 clones, around 60% of them detected only once. The ten largest clones represent roughly 9.8% of the sample.

Details on this clone: Its antigen target is currently unknown. Base-call qualities are not available, and no considerably larger clone is one nucleotide away.

The sequence links TRBV28 to TRBJ1-2; no D gene call is confident. Sample: PBMCs. This sequence was found in a woman aged 40-49 years in good health and CMV-seropositive. The CDR3 reads CASRSTNDYGYTF. The nucleotide sequence is TGTGCCAGCCGATCCACAAACGACTATGGCTACACCTTC.